This T cell receptor beta chain was documented in a study of CD8 T cells in Susac syndrome. On this clonotype: Its antigen is not known.

General study points: The study recognized that the number of individuals in its TCR sequencing and HLA analysis was relatively small.

In contrast to the negatively isolated CD8+ and CD4+ T cells, TEMRA cells were FACS-enriched. V was pared by 6 bases and J by 7 bases, with 5 bases of the junction left unmatched. Germline assignment: CDR1 LGHDT and CDR2 YNNKEL (reference sequence). The CDR3 is 14 residues long. RNA, at roughly 0.45 to 1 ug, was reverse transcribed with random hexamers. Amplification of TCR beta CDR3 by immunoSEQ multiplex PCR spanned 54 Vbeta and 13 Jbeta. Each CDR3 protein gets one entry after TCRdb re-called the immunoSEQ multiplex PCR reads with MiXCR. The sample has about 200,000 distinct CDR3 sequences, about 95% seen once.

This clonotype originated in a human donor in good health. The chain combines TRBV3-1 with TRBJ2-5; 13 bases are shared with TRBD2. The material sequenced was CD4+ T cells from PBMCs. The CDR3 spells CASRPTSGRGTQYF. In DNA, the CDR3 is TGTGCCAGCAGGCCAACTAGCGGGAGGGGGACCCAGTACTTC.